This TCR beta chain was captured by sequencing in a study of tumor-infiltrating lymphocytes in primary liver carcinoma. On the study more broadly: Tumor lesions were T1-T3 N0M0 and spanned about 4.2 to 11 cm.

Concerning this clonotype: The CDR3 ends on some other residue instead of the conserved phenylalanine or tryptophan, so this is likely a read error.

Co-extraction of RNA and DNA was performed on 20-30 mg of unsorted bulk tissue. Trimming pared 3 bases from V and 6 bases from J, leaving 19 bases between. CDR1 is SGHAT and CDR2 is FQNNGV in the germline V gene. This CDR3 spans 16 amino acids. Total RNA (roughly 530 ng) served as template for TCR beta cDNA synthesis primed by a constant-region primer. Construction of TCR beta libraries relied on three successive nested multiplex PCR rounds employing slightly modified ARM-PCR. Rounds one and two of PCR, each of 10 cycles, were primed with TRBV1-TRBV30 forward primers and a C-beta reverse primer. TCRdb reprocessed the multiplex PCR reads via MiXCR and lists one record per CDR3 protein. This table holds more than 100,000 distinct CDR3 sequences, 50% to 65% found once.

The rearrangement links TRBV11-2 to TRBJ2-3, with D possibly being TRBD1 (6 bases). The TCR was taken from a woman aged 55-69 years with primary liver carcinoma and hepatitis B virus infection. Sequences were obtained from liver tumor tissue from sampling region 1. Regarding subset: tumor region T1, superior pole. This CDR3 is CASSFQLARGVDTQYS. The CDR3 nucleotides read TGTGCCAGCAGCTTTCAACTGGCCAGGGGCGTGGATACGCAGTATTCT.